These 17 T cell receptor beta chains came from one sample sequenced in a study of cytomegalovirus exposure and HLA in healthy donors. Primers for the PCR totalled 60 Vbeta and 13 Jbeta. Here immunoSEQ multiplex PCR was the method, and the copy in TCRdb shows in-frame clones only, minus some. This sample's clone table lists around 110,000 clones. The material sequenced was PBMCs. These receptors were collected from a man younger than 40 in good health and CMV-seronegative.

This chain links TRBV5-4 with TRBJ1-2; 10 positions match TRBD1. Trimming took 4 bases from V and 7 from J; bases not matched to a gene: 13. This CDR3 region has 16 residues. Germline CDR1 is SGHNT and CDR2 is YYREEE (reference sequence). CDR3 coding DNA: TGTGCCAGCAGCACCGGGACAGGGGTTCGGGGGGCTGGCTACACCTTC. Protein product: CASSTGTGVRGAGYTF.

The rearrangement links TRBV5-1 to TRBJ2-7; D may be TRBD1 (5 bases). Trimming took off 2 bases at V and 0 bases at J, with 9 bases between the two ends. Germline values: CDR1 SGHRS, CDR2 YFSETQ. This CDR3 comprises 14 residues. The CDR3 DNA follows: TGCGCCAGCAGCTTTGTTACAGGCTCCTACGAGCAGTACTTC. Protein product: CASSFVTGSYEQYF.

The V gene is TRBV30, the J gene TRBJ1-2; D is ambiguous. Germline CDR1 and CDR2: GTSNPN and SVGIG (reference sequence). The CDR3 loop spans 13 amino acids. V was shortened by 1 base and J by 4 bases, with 10 bases between the two germline ends. The CDR3 region is CAWSANPSYGYTF. CDR3 nucleotides: TGTGCCTGGAGTGCGAACCCGAGCTATGGCTACACCTTC.

A remark on this clone: At the DNA level, this CDR3 is encoded by other sequences in the same sample as well. The chain is built from TRBV2 and TRBJ1-2, with 8 bases that match TRBD1. V lost 4 bases, J lost 4 bases, and 2 bases stayed unmatched. The CDR3 runs 13 residues. CDR1 is SNHLY, CDR2 FYNNEI, per germline. The DNA of the CDR3 is TGTGCCAGCAGTGGGACAGGGCCCTATGGCTACACCTTC. Its protein product is CASSGTGPYGYTF. The complete variable domain, with remaining parts taken from reference TRBV2 and TRBJ1-2, reads EPEVTQTPSHQVTQMGQEVILRCVPISNHLYFYWYRQILGQKVEFLVSFYNNEISEKSEIFDDQFSVERPDGSNFTLKIRSTKLEDSAMYFCASSGTGPYGYTFGSGTRLTVV.

The chain carries TRBV6-1 and TRBJ1-2, with TRBD1 matching over 8 bases. Germline CDR1 and CDR2: MNHNS and SASEGT. The CDR3 is made up of 15 amino acids. J was trimmed by 5 bases and V by 5 bases; bases with no gene match: 10. Here the CDR3 DNA reads TGTGCCAGCAGTCTCACCACAGGGGGAGGATATGGCTACACCTTC. Its translation: CASSLTTGGGYGYTF.

The genes are TRBV18 and TRBJ2-5; D is possibly TRBD1 (5 bases). V lost 3 bases to trimming and J lost 2 bases, with 7 bases between them. The CDR3 length is 13 residues. From germline, CDR1 is KGHSH and CDR2 LQKENI. The DNA of the CDR3 is TGTGCCAGCTCACCCCGACAGCAAGAGACCCAGTACTTC. Translation gives CASSPRQQETQYF.

The J gene is TRBJ2-3, the V gene TRBV6-1; 7 positions agree with TRBD2. Germline V gene lookup returns CDR1 MNHNS and CDR2 SASEGT. With 3 bases clipped from V and 3 bases from J, the junction kept 6 bases outside the gene matches. This CDR3 has 15 residues. The CDR3: CASSDRTRWTDTQYF. DNA of the CDR3: TGTGCCAGCAGTGATAGGACTAGATGGACAGATACGCAGTATTTT.

As DNA, the CDR3 is TGTGCCATCAGTGAGCCGACTCGGAAGGGGGAGACCCAGTACTTC. It codes for CAISEPTRKGETQYF. The chain is built from TRBV10-3 and TRBJ2-5; possibly TRBD1 for D (5 bases). V shed 2 bases and J shed 5 bases, with 15 bases lying between them. Germline V lookup: CDR1 ENHRY, CDR2 SYGVKD. This CDR3 spans 15 amino acids.

This chain connects TRBV6-5 to TRBJ1-2; 7 nucleotides agree with TRBD1. Germline V lookup: CDR1 MNHEY, CDR2 SVGAGI. V lost 4 bases and J lost 4; bases outside the gene matches: 6. CDR3 length: 14 amino acids. CDR3 DNA sequence: TGTGCCAGCAGTTTAACGACAGGGTCCTATGGCTACACCTTC. Its protein product is CASSLTTGSYGYTF.

This chain joins TRBV6-6 and TRBJ2-5, with D perhaps TRBD2 (6 bases). The CDR3 runs 14 residues. CDR1 MNHNY and CDR2 SVGAGI come from the germline V gene (reference sequence). V was shortened by 5 bases and J by 1 base, with 11 bases between the two germline ends. The CDR3 nucleotides are TGTGCCAGCAGTCGCACGGGGGTCCAAGAGACCCAGTACTTC. Encoded protein: CASSRTGVQETQYF.

The gene calls are TRBV6-6 and TRBJ1-2, with 7 positions matching TRBD1. Trimming took 4 bases from V and 4 from J; bases not matched to a gene: 9. The CDR3 has 15 residues. Looked up from germline, CDR1 is MNHNY and CDR2 is SVGAGI (reference sequence). The CDR3, as DNA: TGTGCCAGCAGTTTAGTGACAGGGACGGGCTATGGCTACACCTTC. Translating gives CASSLVTGTGYGYTF.

The V gene is TRBV15, the J gene TRBJ2-5; D possibly corresponds to TRBD2 (6 bases). This CDR3 has 17 amino acids. V gave up 0 bases and J gave up 0 bases, with 14 bases separating them. The germline V gene has CDR1 LNHNV and CDR2 YYDKDF (reference sequence). The CDR3 here is CATSRDEGWGDQETQYF. CDR3 coding DNA: TGTGCCACCAGCAGAGATGAAGGGTGGGGGGACCAAGAGACCCAGTACTTC.

The chain uses TRBV2 and TRBJ1-2; no clear D gene. V was shortened by 4 bases and J by 5 bases, with 17 bases between the two germline ends. The CDR3 is 15 residues long. The germline V gene encodes CDR1 SNHLY and CDR2 FYNNEI. The CDR3 region has the DNA TGTGCCAGCAGTGCGTCAGCCGCTAGGCTTTATGGCTACACCTTC. Residues: CASSASAARLYGYTF.

J is TRBJ2-7 and V is TRBV28; 9 bases match TRBD2. V was clipped by 7 bases and J by 0 bases; unmatched bases: 4. This CDR3 has 14 amino acids. CDR1 and CDR2 from the germline V gene are MDHEN and SYDVKM. CDR3 nucleotide sequence: TGTGCCAGCACATCAGCGGGGGGCTCCTACGAGCAGTACTTC. Protein sequence: CASTSAGGSYEQYF.

The CDR3 DNA is TGTGCCTGGGGACAGGGACTCAGCAATCAGCCCCAGCATTTT. Its protein is CAWGQGLSNQPQHF. The chain has TRBV30 and TRBJ1-5, with TRBD1 identical over 8 bases. V shed 5 bases and J 1 base; nucleotides not matched to a gene: 4. This CDR3 comprises 14 residues. Germline V gene lookup returns CDR1 GTSNPN and CDR2 SVGIG (reference sequence).

The chain links TRBV28 to TRBJ1-1, with a possible D match to TRBD1 (5 bases). The CDR3 totals 16 residues. The ends were cut back, 5 bases at V and 0 bases at J, with 16 bases in the middle. Per the germline V gene, CDR1 is MDHEN and CDR2 is SYDVKM. CDR3 sequence (DNA): TGTGCCAGCAGTCCCAGGGCTGCATCCATGAACACTGAAGCTTTCTTT. This translates into CASSPRAASMNTEAFF.

The chain carries TRBV25-1 and TRBJ1-1, with D perhaps TRBD1 (5 bases). Per germline, CDR1 MGHDK and CDR2 SYGVNS. The CDR3 length is 14 residues. V was pared by 3 bases and J by 3 bases, with 11 bases between. CDR3 sequence (DNA): TGTGCCAGCAGTGAGCAGGGATTTTACACTGAAGCTTTCTTT. This translates into CASSEQGFYTEAFF.